These 20 T cell receptor beta chains were sequenced from one sample in a study of CD8+ T cells in alopecia areata. RNA was extracted and reverse transcribed into cDNA as the sequencing template. TCRdb's table, derived via immunoSEQ multiplex PCR, lists solely in-frame clones and lacks some. The data hold about 120,000 clones, with more than 40% observed a single time. Treatment denoted: oral pan-JAK inhibitor, 5-10 mg twice daily. The sequencing here drew on CD4+ T cells sorted from blood, taken at week 4, from a patient treated with tofacitinib. The receptors were sampled from a human donor with alopecia areata.

CDR3 sequence reads: CASSLVNRGSKQYF. The CDR3 bases are TGCGCCAGCAGCTTGGTGAACAGGGGAAGTAAGCAGTACTTC. The V call is TRBV5-1, the J call TRBJ2-7; 7 positions agree with TRBD1. Germline loops: CDR1 SGHRS, CDR2 YFSETQ. This CDR3 has 14 residues. The junction had 8 bases not matched to a gene; V was cut back by 0 bases and J by 8 bases.

The chain links TRBV9 to TRBJ2-7, with D possibly matching TRBD2 (5 bases). There are 17 residues in the CDR3. The germline gives CDR1 SGDLS, CDR2 YYNGEE. V was cut by 0 bases and J by 5 bases, with 21 bases left in between. For the CDR3, the DNA is TGTGCCAGCAGCGTAGGGACTCTTGGGTTAGGTCGGGACGAGCAGTACTTC. It specifies CASSVGTLGLGRDEQYF.

Turning to this clone: Other nucleotide sequences from this sample produce the same CDR3. The chain employs TRBV29-1 and TRBJ1-1; D is perhaps TRBD1 (6 bases). V was cut by 4 bases and J by 3 bases, with 9 bases left in between. CDR3 length equals 12 residues. The germline gives CDR1 SQVTM, CDR2 ANQGSEA. DNA for the CDR3: TGCAGCGTTGTAGGGGGGTACACTGAAGCTTTCTTT. Translation gives CSVVGGYTEAFF.

The chain recombines TRBV29-1 with TRBJ2-1; no firm D call. The V and J ends lost 6 bases and 5 bases respectively, with 14 bases between them. Germline V gene data show CDR1 as SQVTM and CDR2 as ANQGSEA. This CDR3 spans 13 amino acids. The DNA for the CDR3 is TGCAGCGTCGGGCCGGTTCTGAACAATGAGCAGTTCTTC. Its protein is CSVGPVLNNEQFF.

The chain joins TRBV10-3 to TRBJ2-3; no definite D call. There are 12 residues in the CDR3. Trimming took off 8 bases at V and 6 bases at J, with 12 bases between the two ends. CDR1 is ENHRY, CDR2 SYGVKD, per germline. CDR3 sequence (DNA): TGTGCCATCTCTGCAAGTTTGGATACGCAGTATTTT. This translates into CAISASLDTQYF.

V usage is TRBV6-1 and J usage is TRBJ1-5; the D gene is possibly TRBD1 (5 bases). Trimming took 7 bases from V and 5 from J, leaving 15 bases between them. The CDR3 spans 14 residues. In germline, CDR1 is MNHNS, CDR2 SASEGT. CDR3 in DNA: TGTGCCAGCAAGTGGCCAGGGAGAGATCAGCCCCAGCATTTT. Translating it yields CASKWPGRDQPQHF.

This clone was seen a handful of times. This chain links TRBV5-4 with TRBJ2-2; 11 positions match TRBD1. This CDR3 contains 16 residues. After removal of 3 bases from V and 0 bases from J, the junction contained 1 base not matched to a gene. Germline CDR1 is SGHNT and CDR2 is YYREEE (reference sequence). The CDR3 reads CASSWGQGANTGELFF. For the CDR3, the DNA is TGTGCCAGCAGCTGGGGACAGGGGGCGAACACCGGGGAGCTGTTTTTT.

The CDR3 sequence is CASSGDRQETQYF. In DNA form, the CDR3 reads TGTGCCAGCAGCGGGGACAGACAAGAGACCCAGTACTTC. The chain uses TRBV2 and TRBJ2-5; 7 nucleotides agree with TRBD1. Germline V gene sequence: CDR1 SNHLY, CDR2 FYNNEI. V trimming: 6 bases; J trimming: 2 bases; junction bases outside the gene matches: 3. This CDR3 spans 13 amino acids. Filled out from reference TRBV2 and TRBJ2-5, the complete variable domain reads EPEVTQTPSHQVTQMGQEVILRCVPISNHLYFYWYRQILGQKVEFLVSFYNNEISEKSEIFDDQFSVERPDGSNFTLKIRSTKLEDSAMYFCASSGDRQETQYFGPGTRLLVL.

V is TRBV25-1 and J is TRBJ2-3; weak D call: TRBD1 (6 bases). The CDR3 length is 11 residues. Germline V CDR1 and CDR2: MGHDK, SYGVNS. Trimming removed 6 bases at V and 5 bases at J, with 6 bases between. The chain's CDR3 is CASRQGDTQYF. The CDR3 DNA sequence: TGTGCCAGCAGACAGGGAGATACGCAGTATTTT.

The rearrangement joins TRBV6-1 to TRBJ1-5, with 7 bases that match TRBD1. Trimming cost V 6 bases and J 5 bases; bases outside gene matches: 4. This CDR3 has 13 amino acids. Germline assignment: CDR1 MNHNS and CDR2 SASEGT. The CDR3 nucleotides read TGTGCCAGCAGCGACAGGGCTTATCAGCCCCAGCATTTT. Translating it yields CASSDRAYQPQHF.

The V gene is TRBV30, the J gene TRBJ2-5; D gene uncertain. The CDR3 has 11 amino acids. In germline, CDR1 is GTSNPN, CDR2 SVGIG (reference sequence). Trimming stripped 4 bases from V and 2 bases from J, with 5 bases between. Written as DNA, the CDR3 is TGTGCCTGGACCGTACAAGAGACCCAGTACTTC. Translated, it gives CAWTVQETQYF. Using reference TRBV30 and TRBJ2-5 for the parts outside the CDR3, the full variable domain is SQTIHQWPATLVQPVGSPLSLECTVEGTSNPNLYWYRQAAGRGLQLLFYSVGIGQISSEVPQNLSASRPQDRQFILSSKKLLLSDSGFYLCAWTVQETQYFGPGTRLLVL.

The chain joins TRBV5-1 to TRBJ2-4; TRBD1 or TRBD2 may be the D gene (5 bases each). The CDR3 runs 12 residues. The ends were cut back, 4 bases at V and 6 bases at J, with 8 bases in the middle. In germline, CDR1 is SGHRS, CDR2 YFSETQ. CDR3 nucleotide sequence: TGCGCCAGCAGCGGGGACGGAAACATTCAGTACTTC. Protein product: CASSGDGNIQYF.

CDR3 DNA: TGTGCCAGCAGCCTAGCCGCGCACGGGACAGGGTTCACCGGGGAGCTGTTTTTT. It encodes CASSLAAHGTGFTGELFF. The V and J genes are TRBV5-6 and TRBJ2-2; 9 bases are a match to TRBD1. Per germline, CDR1 SGHDT and CDR2 YYEEEE. The CDR3 covers 18 residues. The trim removed 4 bases at V and 4 bases at J, leaving 14 bases unmatched.

The rearrangement joins TRBV2 to TRBJ2-1; tentative D call: TRBD2 (5 bases). The CDR3 consists of 12 residues. Per the germline V gene, CDR1 is SNHLY and CDR2 is FYNNEI. Trimming shortened V by 7 bases and J by 9 bases, and 13 bases separated the two germline ends. DNA of the CDR3: TGTGCCAGCACCTTACTAGTTGCTGAGCAGTTCTTC. It is translated as CASTLLVAEQFF.

This clone was found many times. The V gene is TRBV23-1, the J gene TRBJ1-2; no reliable D call. TRBV23-1 is an ORF, with its function uncertain. The CDR3 loop spans 14 amino acids. V was trimmed by 1 base and J by 5 bases, leaving 11 bases between them. DNA of the CDR3: TGCGCCAGCAGTCAATGGAGGCAGGAATATGGCTACACCTTC. Its translation: CASSQWRQEYGYTF.

A word on this clone: At one of its ends the junction is not consistent with the germline gene, which may arise from a read error. V gene TRBV27 combines with J gene TRBJ1-2, with 9 bases that match TRBD1. The CDR3 covers 15 residues. The germline V gene encodes CDR1 MNHEY and CDR2 SMNVEV (reference sequence). CDR3 region: CASNPKQGANFGYTF. CDR3 bases: TGTGCCAGCAACCCAAAACAGGGGGCTAACTTTGGCTACACCTTC.

DNA for the CDR3: TGTGCCTGGAGTGACAGGGGGCGGGCGGGAAGCAATCAGCCCCAGCATTTT. As protein: CAWSDRGRAGSNQPQHF. V usage is TRBV30 and J usage is TRBJ1-5, with 9 bases identical to TRBD1. The CDR3 is 17 residues long. Germline-derived CDR1 and CDR2 are GTSNPN and SVGIG (reference sequence). V lost 1 base, J lost 1 base, and 8 bases stayed unmatched.

In its sample, this clone was seen once. This sequence joins TRBV5-1 and TRBJ2-7, with 7 bases lining up with TRBD1. The CDR3 loop spans 11 amino acids. V lost 7 bases and J lost 3; bases outside the gene matches: 1. CDR1 is SGHRS, CDR2 YFSETQ, per germline. The CDR3 bases are TGCGCCAGCGGGACAGACTACGAGCAGTACTTC. It codes for CASGTDYEQYF.

The chain joins TRBV29-1 to TRBJ2-7, with D perhaps given as TRBD1 or TRBD2 (5 bases each). The germline V gene has CDR1 SQVTM and CDR2 ANQGSEA. The V end was cut by 4 bases, the J end by 2 bases, with 12 bases between. CDR3 length equals 13 residues. The CDR3 loop reads CSVAGRLTYEQYF. CDR3 DNA: TGCAGCGTTGCGGGGCGCCTGACCTACGAGCAGTACTTC.

This rearrangement joins TRBV25-1 to TRBJ1-6; no firm D call. The CDR3 is made up of 15 amino acids. Germline assignment: CDR1 MGHDK and CDR2 SYGVNS. The V end lost 3 bases, the J end lost 7 bases, and 13 bases lay between the germline ends. CDR3 sequence: CASSDLRGWNSPLHF. CDR3 DNA sequence: TGTGCCAGCAGTGATCTACGGGGATGGAATTCACCCCTCCACTTT.